This entry is about one T cell receptor beta chain. The antigen remains undetermined. Cultured CD4+ T-cell DNA underwent Oncomine TCR Beta short-read sequencing. MiXCR, applied by TCRdb to the PCR reads, yields one record per CDR3 protein. The sample has some 14,000 distinct CDR3 sequences; roughly 45% are singletons. The data stem from a study of vaccination and CD4 T cells after COVID-19. In germline, CDR1 is DFQATT, CDR2 SNEGSKA (reference sequence). Trimming pared 1 base from V and 0 bases from J, leaving 16 bases between. CDR3 length: 17 amino acids. Treatment indicated: roughly 10-day PBMC culture with coronavirus spike peptide pools or control peptides (ViraFEST assay).

The chain couples TRBV20-1 to TRBJ1-5; no clear D. The receptor was derived from a human donor who had recovered from COVID-19. This specimen consisted of CD4+ T cells from blood, cultured in vitro, obtained after SARS-CoV-2 vaccination. The CDR3 DNA follows: TGCAGTGCTAGAGGGGCGGGCGTAGGGTTTAGCAATCAGCCCCAGCATTTT. As protein: CSARGAGVGFSNQPQHF.